The 2 T cell receptor beta chains given below trace back to one sample, sequenced in a study of T cell responses to AZD1222 COVID-19 vaccine (dated by TCRdb to the early 2020s). The library was built by means of the immunoSEQ multiplex PCR assay. TCRdb retrieved this table from immuneACCESS and kept in-frame rearrangements only. Not all clones are present; in checked studies, unresolved V genes account for under half, and no reason is known for the remainder. The sample table shows 90,000 to 130,000 clones, and approximately 94% are seen once. Together, the top ten hold 2.5% to 3.5% of the sample. The time point label for this specimen denotes: about 28 days (+/-7) after the second vaccine dose. Source: peripheral blood, taken 28 days after the second AZD1222 dose. These receptors originate from an adult who received the AZD1222 COVID-19 vaccine.

This rearrangement joins TRBV29-1 to TRBJ1-2; the D is unclear. Germline V gene sequence: CDR1 SQVTM, CDR2 ANQGSEA. The V gene lost 3 bases and the J gene lost 14 bases, with 16 bases spanning the gap. The CDR3 totals 11 residues. CDR3 loop: CSVDHEVAGTF. CDR3 coding DNA: TGCAGCGTTGACCACGAGGTCGCGGGGACCTTC.

The V gene is TRBV6-5, the J gene TRBJ1-2; D not resolved. Germline V gene lookup returns CDR1 MNHEY and CDR2 SVGAGI. The V gene lost 0 bases and the J gene lost 1 base, with 9 bases spanning the gap. The CDR3 totals 15 residues. The CDR3 DNA sequence: TGTGCCAGCAGTTACTCGGTACAGATTAACTATGGCTACACCTTC. Its translation: CASSYSVQINYGYTF.